This T cell receptor (beta chain) is drawn from a study of T cells after yellow fever vaccination. In the study overall: Researchers used SMART-Seq v4 Ultra Low Input to prepare fractions that had low cell numbers.

Each CDR3 protein is one row after TCRdb ran MiXCR on the 5' RACE reads. The sample lists hundreds of thousands of distinct CDR3 sequences, roughly 12% occurring once. Study-wide results and caveats: Post-booster repertoires again held most primary-vaccination clones (around 95% CD4, roughly 89% CD8).

With regard to this clonotype: Its matching antigen is unknown.

Looked up from germline, CDR1 is MNHEY and CDR2 is SMNVEV (reference sequence). Trimming took 3 bases from V and 8 from J, leaving 16 bases between them. CDR3 length: 15 amino acids. The sequenced sample was PBMCs, obtained on the day of the yellow fever booster vaccination. The chain joins TRBV27 to TRBJ1-4; the D is unclear. The receptor comes from a man aged 30 to 45 who received the YFV17D yellow fever vaccine. The DNA of the CDR3 is TGTGCCAGCAGTTTTTCTTCTTCCAAGCGGGAAAAACTGTTTTTT. Translated: CASSFSSSKREKLFF. The variable domain in full, completed from reference TRBV27 and TRBJ1-4, reads EAQVTQNPRYLITVTGKKLTVTCSQNMNHEYMSWYRQDPGLGLRQIYYSMNVEVTDKGDVPEGYKVSRKEKRNFPLILESPSPNQTSLYFCASSFSSSKREKLFFGSGTQLSVL.